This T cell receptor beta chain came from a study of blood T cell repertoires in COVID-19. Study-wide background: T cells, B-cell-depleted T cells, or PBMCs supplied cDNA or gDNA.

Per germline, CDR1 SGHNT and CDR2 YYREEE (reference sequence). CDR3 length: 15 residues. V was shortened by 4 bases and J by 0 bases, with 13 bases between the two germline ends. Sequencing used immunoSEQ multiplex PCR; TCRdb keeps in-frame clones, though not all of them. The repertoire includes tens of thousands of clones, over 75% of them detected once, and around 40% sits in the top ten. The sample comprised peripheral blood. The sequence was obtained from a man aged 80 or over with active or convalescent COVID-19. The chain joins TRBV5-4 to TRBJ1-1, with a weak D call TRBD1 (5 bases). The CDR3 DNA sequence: TGTGCCAGCAGCGGTGGGGGGGATATGAACACTGAAGCTTTCTTT. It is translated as CASSGGGDMNTEAFF.